A selection of T cell receptor beta chains follows, all from one sample in a study of T cells in Graves' hyperthyroidism and ophthalmopathy. TCRdb redid the calling of the multiplex PCR reads with MiXCR, one entry per CDR3 protein. The table lists 550,000 to 650,000 distinct CDR3 sequences, 14% of them singletons. The material sequenced was blood. All receptors come from a woman aged 25 to 39 with Graves' hyperthyroidism that later progressed to Graves' ophthalmopathy. The CDR3 runs from the conserved cysteine through the conserved F or W. A D gene is named only where the DNA matches it firmly. Clone size is not always given. Where it is, it says once, few, many or a class for expanded clones.

d_gene	v_gene	abundance	j_gene	CDR3aa	CDR3nt
TRBD1	TRBV6-1	many	TRBJ2-7	CASRDRQGLRYEQYF	TGTGCCAGCAGGGACAGACAGGGGTTGCGCTACGAGCAGTACTTC
NA	TRBV12-5	few	TRBJ2-1	CASGLVQRPNSYNNEQFF	TGTGCTAGTGGTTTGGTCCAGCGGCCGAACTCTTACAACAATGAGCAGTTCTTC
NA	TRBV6-2/TRBV6-3	many	TRBJ2-5	CASSYRKPWGAQETQYF	TGTGCCAGCAGTTACCGGAAGCCGTGGGGGGCCCAAGAGACCCAGTACTTC
TRBD1	TRBV5-1	few	TRBJ2-7	CASSRRDRGADEQYF	TGCGCCAGCAGCCGAAGGGACAGGGGGGCGGACGAGCAGTACTTC
TRBD2	TRBV11-2	many	TRBJ2-7	CASSLEVASGSFYEQYF	TGTGCCAGCAGCTTAGAGGTGGCTAGCGGGAGTTTCTACGAGCAGTACTTC
NA	TRBV19	NA	TRBJ1-5	CASSIGLLINQPQHF	TGTGCCAGTAGTATAGGACTCCTAATCAATCAGCCCCAGCATTTT
NA	TRBV3-1	many	TRBJ2-5	CASSQNRGVETQYF	TGTGCCAGCAGCCAGAACCGCGGGGTGGAGACCCAGTACTTC
TRBD2	TRBV3-1	NA	TRBJ2-3	CASSLTLAGRTDTQYF	TGTGCCAGCAGCCTGACCCTAGCGGGACGAACAGATACGCAGTATTTT
TRBD2	TRBV6-1	NA	TRBJ2-7	CASIRREAGLAGEDYEQYF	TGTGCCAGCATTCGGAGGGAAGCGGGACTAGCGGGAGAAGACTACGAGCAGTACTTC
TRBD1	TRBV9	few	TRBJ1-5	CASSAQDRGLQPQHF	TGTGCCAGCAGCGCTCAGGACAGGGGGCTTCAGCCCCAGCATTTT
NA	TRBV20-1	NA	TRBJ2-1	CSATIADSSYNEQFF	TGCAGTGCTACCATAGCGGATAGCTCCTACAATGAGCAGTTCTTC
NA	TRBV5-5	few	TRBJ2-2	CASRSSTGELFF	TGTGCCAGCAGGTCGAGCACCGGGGAGCTGTTTTTT
TRBD2	TRBV6-2/TRBV6-3	NA	TRBJ2-7	CASSPGLARYEQYF	TGTGCCAGCAGTCCGGGACTAGCGCGGTACGAGCAGTACTTC
TRBD2	TRBV20-1	few	TRBJ2-1	CSARARAGAYNEQFF	TGCAGTGCTAGAGCCCGTGCGGGGGCCTACAATGAGCAGTTCTTC
NA	TRBV5-1	many	TRBJ1-5	CASSPETGHNQPQHF	TGCGCCAGCAGCCCCGAGACAGGCCACAATCAGCCCCAGCATTTT
TRBD2	TRBV6-5	many	TRBJ2-7	CASSYSTAGDEQYF	TGTGCCAGCAGTTACTCGACAGCGGGAGACGAGCAGTACTTC
NA	TRBV30	NA	TRBJ1-5	CAWSNRPNQPQHF	TGTGCCTGGAGTAACAGACCAAATCAGCCCCAGCATTTT
NA	TRBV5-1	few	TRBJ2-3	CASSLVGLASTDTQYF	TGCGCCAGCAGCTTGGTGGGACTCGCTAGCACAGATACGCAGTATTTT
NA	TRBV3-1	many	TRBJ2-7	CASSQETRSSYEQYF	TGTGCCAGCAGCCAAGAGACACGGAGCTCCTACGAGCAGTACTTC
NA	TRBV4-1	NA	TRBJ2-7	CASSQEPWGEMTYEQYF	TGCGCCAGCAGCCAAGAGCCGTGGGGGGAGATGACCTACGAGCAGTACTTC
TRBD1	TRBV18	many	TRBJ2-5	CASSPPGTGQETQYF	TGTGCCAGCTCACCCCCAGGGACAGGGCAAGAGACCCAGTACTTC
NA	TRBV3-1	many	TRBJ1-4	CASRKRASDEKLFF	TGTGCCAGCAGGAAGCGGGCTTCGGATGAAAAACTGTTTTTT
NA	TRBV30	few	TRBJ1-2	CAWNGGNYGYTF	TGTGCCTGGAACGGCGGAAACTATGGCTACACCTTC
NA	TRBV20-1	few	TRBJ2-5	CSARDNYQETQYF	TGCAGTGCTAGGGACAACTACCAAGAGACCCAGTACTTC
NA	TRBV11-2	many	TRBJ1-2	CASSLEYSPGVGYTF	TGTGCCAGCAGCTTAGAATACTCTCCTGGGGTTGGCTACACCTTC
NA	TRBV25-1	many	TRBJ2-1	CASSEYYPMEGNEQFF	TGTGCCAGCAGTGAATATTACCCAATGGAGGGCAATGAGCAGTTCTTC
NA	TRBV7-2	few	TRBJ1-5	CASSLGIQGRPNQPQHF	TGTGCCAGCAGCTTAGGCATCCAGGGCAGACCCAATCAGCCCCAGCATTTT
NA	TRBV4-1	few	TRBJ2-3	CASRGGTLWEDTQYF	TGCGCCAGCAGAGGGGGGACTCTCTGGGAAGATACGCAGTATTTT
NA	TRBV9	many	TRBJ2-7	CASSVGQGGYEQYF	TGTGCCAGCAGCGTAGGACAGGGAGGGTACGAGCAGTACTTC
NA	TRBV6-1	many	TRBJ2-5	CASSYVQEETQYF	TGTGCCAGCAGTTACGTACAGGAAGAGACCCAGTACTTC
TRBD2	TRBV19	few	TRBJ2-2	CASTASTSGRAAGELFF	TGTGCCAGTACCGCCTCGACTAGCGGGAGGGCCGCGGGGGAGCTGTTTTTT
TRBD1	TRBV2	NA	TRBJ2-1	CASTPGQGTWYEQFF	TGTGCCAGCACCCCCGGACAGGGGACTTGGTATGAGCAGTTCTTC
TRBD1	TRBV7-9	NA	TRBJ1-1	CASSTVGQGIYTEAFF	TGTGCCAGCAGCACAGTGGGACAGGGGATTTACACTGAAGCTTTCTTT
TRBD2	TRBV5-8	NA	TRBJ2-3	CASSLAQGLAGTDTQYF	TGTGCCAGCAGCTTGGCCCAGGGACTAGCCGGAACAGATACGCAGTATTTT
NA	TRBV7-9	NA	TRBJ1-4	CASSPDGASNEKLFF	TGTGCCAGCAGCCCTGACGGGGCTTCCAATGAAAAACTGTTTTTT
NA	TRBV30	many	TRBJ1-1	CAWNGGGTEAFF	TGTGCCTGGAACGGGGGGGGCACTGAAGCTTTCTTT
TRBD1	TRBV20-1	NA	TRBJ1-2	CSARDPLDRAYGYTF	TGCAGTGCTAGAGATCCATTAGACAGGGCCTATGGCTACACCTTC
NA	TRBV19	many	TRBJ1-1	CASSGRGDTEAFF	TGTGCCAGTAGCGGAAGGGGGGACACTGAAGCTTTCTTT
NA	TRBV28	many	TRBJ1-1	CASRDRQANTEAFF	TGTGCCAGCAGGGACAGACAGGCGAACACTGAAGCTTTCTTT
TRBD1	TRBV20-1	few	TRBJ2-1	CSAPAAGQAFYNEQFF	TGCAGTGCCCCGGCCGCCGGACAGGCCTTTTACAATGAGCAGTTCTTC
NA	TRBV20-1	many	TRBJ1-5	CSARERQGNQPQHF	TGCAGTGCTAGAGAGAGACAGGGCAATCAGCCCCAGCATTTT
TRBD1	TRBV20-1	many	TRBJ1-5	CSARQGADQPQHF	TGCAGTGCTCGACAGGGGGCTGATCAGCCCCAGCATTTT
NA	TRBV12-5	once	TRBJ2-5	CASGPGPGETQYF	TGTGCTAGTGGTCCGGGCCCAGGGGAGACCCAGTACTTC